The 16 T cell receptor beta chains in this list originate from one sample, sequenced in a study of CD8 T cells in ankylosing spondylitis. TCRdb itself ran the 5' RACE reads through MiXCR, one entry per CDR3 protein. The top ten hold around 4.1% of the sample, which has fewer than 200,000 distinct CDR3 sequences, around a sixth seen once. The sample comprised blood, either unsorted or a sorted T cell fraction (not recorded which). These receptors all stem from a male donor aged 10-29 years with ankylosing spondylitis or in good health (not recorded which).

In its sample, this clonotype was seen many times. CDR3 amino acids: CASSSRLAGVRDEQFF. The CDR3, as DNA: TGTGCCAGCAGTTCCCGACTAGCGGGAGTTCGAGATGAGCAGTTCTTC. This chain joins TRBV12-3 or TRBV12-4 and TRBJ2-1; 12 bases match TRBD2. The CDR3 has 16 residues. V lost 4 bases to trimming and J lost 8 bases; unmatched junction nucleotides: 9.

This clonotype has at least ten counts. V gene TRBV10-3 combines with J gene TRBJ2-5; D gene ambiguous. V shed 4 bases and J shed 5 bases, with 5 bases lying between them. CDR1 ENHRY and CDR2 SYGVKD come from the germline V gene. The CDR3 has 11 amino acids. CDR3 in amino acids: CAISVGETQYF. The CDR3, as DNA: TGTGCCATCAGTGTTGGGGAGACCCAGTACTTC.

This clonotype was counted ten times or more. V usage is TRBV5-1 and J usage is TRBJ2-5; TRBD2 matches at 8 bases. V gave up 1 base and J gave up 2 bases; unmatched junction bases: 7. The CDR3 runs 16 residues. Germline lookup yields CDR1 SGHRS and CDR2 YFSETQ. The CDR3 nucleotides are TGCGCCAGCAGCTTGCGCCGGGAGGGCGGGCAAGAGACCCAGTACTTC. Its translation: CASSLRREGGQETQYF.

There are a few counts of this clonotype. The chain uses TRBV24-1 and TRBJ2-7; 9 positions agree with TRBD2. J gave up 0 bases and V 3 bases, and 2 bases lay outside the gene matches. There are 15 residues in the CDR3. Germline V CDR1 and CDR2: KGHDR, SFDVKD. The CDR3 protein is CATSDTAGGSYEQYF. For the CDR3, the DNA is TGTGCCACCAGTGATACAGCGGGAGGCTCCTACGAGCAGTACTTC.

This clonotype was counted at least ten times. The genes are TRBV20-1 and TRBJ2-2, with 9 bases fitting TRBD2. V was pared by 1 base and J by 9 bases, with 6 bases of the junction left unmatched. Germline V gene data show CDR1 as DFQATT and CDR2 as SNEGSKA (reference sequence). This CDR3 has 14 residues. The CDR3 loop reads CSARVSGSTRELFF. The DNA for the CDR3 is TGCAGTGCTAGAGTTAGCGGGAGTACAAGGGAGCTGTTTTTT.

This clonotype appeared many times. The chain carries TRBV6-2 or TRBV6-3 and TRBJ2-5; maybe TRBD2 (6 bases). Between the trimmed V and J ends, which lost 2 bases and 5 bases, there was a span of 18 bases. This CDR3 is 16 amino acids long. The germline gives CDR1 MNHEY, CDR2 SVGEGT. This CDR3 is CASSYVVGGTDETQYF. CDR3 DNA sequence: TGTGCCAGCAGTTACGTCGTGGGGGGTACGGATGAGACCCAGTACTTC.

This clonotype was picked up many times. V and J are TRBV10-3 and TRBJ2-5; 9 bases are a match to TRBD1. With V trimmed by 0 bases and J by 2 bases, 1 base remained unmatched. Germline loops: CDR1 ENHRY, CDR2 SYGVKD. CDR3 length: 15 amino acids. The CDR3 is CAISESGQGQETQYF. CDR3 DNA sequence: TGTGCCATCAGTGAGTCGGGACAGGGACAAGAGACCCAGTACTTC.

In its sample, this clonotype was seen many times. The chain employs TRBV20-1 and TRBJ2-7, with D maybe TRBD2 (5 bases). The CDR3 consists of 12 residues. CDR1 and CDR2 (germline): DFQATT, SNEGSKA (reference sequence). V was clipped by 5 bases and J by 5 bases, with 13 bases between them. For the CDR3, the DNA is TGCAGTGCTGCGGGTCTTCGGGACGAGCAGTACTTC. Translated: CSAAGLRDEQYF.

This clonotype was seen at least ten times. The rearrangement links TRBV20-1 to TRBJ2-5; TRBD1 or TRBD2 may be the D gene (5 bases each). The CDR3 totals 16 residues. V shed 3 bases and J shed 1 base, with 18 bases lying between them. CDR1 DFQATT and CDR2 SNEGSKA come from the germline V gene (reference sequence). The CDR3 bases are TGCAGTGCTAGGGGGGACCAGACCCCCCCCCAAGAGACCCAGTACTTC. Translated: CSARGDQTPPQETQYF.

This clonotype was found many times. The chain joins TRBV7-2 to TRBJ1-1, with 7 nucleotides matching TRBD1. The CDR3 is made up of 19 amino acids. Trimming took 2 bases from V and 3 from J; bases not matched to a gene: 18. The germline V gene has CDR1 SGHTA and CDR2 FQGNSA. This CDR3 reads CASSLIHSLLQGRDTEAFF. CDR3 DNA: TGTGCCAGCAGCTTAATTCACTCACTCCTACAGGGGAGAGACACTGAAGCTTTCTTT.

There are a few counts of this clonotype. A much larger clonotype is one base distant, so this may be a read error. V gene TRBV20-1 combines with J gene TRBJ2-5, with D possibly TRBD2 on 7 matching bases. Per germline, CDR1 DFQATT and CDR2 SNEGSKA (reference sequence). The length of the CDR3 is 15 residues. Trimming took off 6 bases at V and 3 bases at J, with 20 bases between the two ends. For the CDR3, the DNA is TGCAGTGCCGAGGGGGTCAGCGGGATTAAAGAGACCCAGTACTTC. Its translation: CSAEGVSGIKETQYF.

This clonotype was found a few times. The chain is built from TRBV19 and TRBJ2-4; D is undetermined. This CDR3 region has 14 residues. The germline V gene has CDR1 LNHDA and CDR2 SQIVND (reference sequence). Trimming removed 3 bases at V and 0 bases at J, with 6 bases between. CDR3 nucleotide sequence: TGTGCCAGTAGTATTCGTGGAGCCAAAAACATTCAGTACTTC. Translating gives CASSIRGAKNIQYF. The variable domain in full, completed from reference TRBV19 and TRBJ2-4, reads DGGITQSPKYLFRKEGQNVTLSCEQNLNHDAMYWYRQDPGQGLRLIYYSQIVNDFQKGDIAEGYSVSREKKESFPLTVTSAQKNPTAFYLCASSIRGAKNIQYFGAGTRLSVL.

This clonotype was detected many times. The chain employs TRBV6-2 or TRBV6-3 and TRBJ2-7, with TRBD1 as a possible D gene (6 bases). V lost 5 bases and J lost 5, with 19 bases in between. This CDR3 comprises 15 residues. Germline CDR1 is MNHEY and CDR2 is SVGEGT. CDR3 loop: CASSGPQGSRDEQYF. In DNA, the CDR3 is TGTGCCAGCAGTGGGCCACAGGGTTCGCGAGACGAGCAGTACTTC.

This clonotype was seen a few times. J is TRBJ2-1 and V is TRBV11-3, with 9 bases lining up with TRBD1. The CDR3 has 15 residues. V shed 4 bases and J 9 bases; nucleotides not matched to a gene: 10. CDR1 SGHNT and CDR2 YENEEA come from the germline V gene. DNA of the CDR3: TGTGCCAGCAGCTCGACAGGGGGTGGGTCTACTGAGCAGTTCTTC. This encodes CASSSTGGGSTEQFF.

The table lists this clonotype with many counts. The rearrangement joins TRBV7-9 to TRBJ2-3, with 12 bases identical to TRBD2. The V gene's germline CDR1 is SEHNR and CDR2 FQNEAQ (reference sequence). The trim removed 5 bases at V and 2 bases at J, leaving 5 bases unmatched. The CDR3 loop spans 16 amino acids. Written as DNA, the CDR3 is TGTGCCAGCAGCCCTGGGACTAGCGGGCCCACAGATACGCAGTATTTT. Its protein is CASSPGTSGPTDTQYF.

This clonotype was seen repeatedly, ten times or more. The V gene is TRBV30, the J gene TRBJ1-6, with a tentative D call TRBD1 (5 bases). V was clipped by 3 bases and J by 9 bases, with 18 bases between them. The CDR3 extends over 15 amino acids. Germline lookup yields CDR1 GTSNPN and CDR2 SVGIG (reference sequence). The CDR3 DNA sequence: TGTGCCTGGAGCGCGCGGGGGGACGGGAGTTCACCCCTCCACTTT. Protein sequence: CAWSARGDGSSPLHF.